This T cell receptor (beta chain) is drawn from a study of blood T cell repertoires in COVID-19. Study information: The samples span acute and convalescent COVID-19 from the United States, Italy and Spain. PBMCs, B-cell-depleted T cells, or T cells provided the cDNA or gDNA that made up the material.

Authors' processing steps: Amplification with reference gene primers provided the estimates of nucleated cell counts. The table came from immunoSEQ multiplex PCR; TCRdb's copy has only in-frame clones and leaves some out. V and J calls and clone size follow that table, whereas D and trimming were derived from the DNA. The table lists some 180,000 clones, 84% of them singletons. Trimming shortened V by 8 bases and J by 0 bases, and 10 bases separated the two germline ends. The CDR3 extends over 13 amino acids. Germline CDR1 MNHNY, CDR2 SVGAGI (reference sequence). The chain is built from TRBV6-6 and TRBJ1-1; D remains unclear. The clonotype originates from a human donor in a cohort sampled during active COVID-19. The sample consisted of peripheral blood. The CDR3 DNA sequence: TGTGCCAGCGTGATGAGGGTGAACACTGAAGCTTTCTTT. Translated, it gives CASVMRVNTEAFF.